The 11 T cell receptor beta chains below all came from one sample that was sequenced in a study of cytomegalovirus exposure and HLA in healthy donors. With 60 Vbeta and 13 Jbeta primers, the PCR was carried out. Clones were read by immunoSEQ multiplex PCR, and TCRdb kept only the in-frame ones, dropping some. The sample consists of tens of thousands of clones, 77% of them appearing once. What was sequenced was PBMCs. Every receptor here comes from a man aged 25 to 45 in good health and CMV-seronegative.

The CDR3 is CASSFMDSTNTGELFF. The CDR3 nucleotides read TGTGCCAGCAGCTTTATGGACAGTACGAACACCGGGGAGCTGTTTTTT. The chain has TRBV7-6 and TRBJ2-2, with D possibly being TRBD1 (6 bases). The CDR3 covers 16 residues. Germline assignment: CDR1 SGHVS and CDR2 FNYEAQ. With 3 bases removed from V and 0 bases from J, the gap between germline ends came to 11 bases.

The chain carries TRBV4-3 and TRBJ2-7; 7 nucleotides agree with TRBD1. The CDR3 totals 16 residues. Germline V gene sequence: CDR1 LGHNA, CDR2 YSLEER. Trimming removed 4 bases from V and 0 bases from J; junction bases left unmatched: 9. As DNA, the CDR3 is TGCGCCAGCAGCCCGACTGGATACAGGGGCTCCTACGAGCAGTACTTC. Translating gives CASSPTGYRGSYEQYF.

The genes are TRBV10-3 and TRBJ2-7, with D maybe TRBD2 (6 bases). Trimming shortened V by 2 bases and J by 6 bases, and 17 bases separated the two germline ends. CDR1 and CDR2 from the germline V gene are ENHRY and SYGVKD. The CDR3 consists of 15 residues. The CDR3 protein is CAISEVSGVGGEQYF. CDR3 sequence (DNA): TGTGCCATCAGTGAGGTTTCGGGAGTAGGAGGCGAGCAGTACTTC.

This sequence joins TRBV14 and TRBJ1-2; no firm D call. V shed 0 bases and J shed 0 bases, with 8 bases lying between them. In germline, CDR1 is SGHDN, CDR2 FVKESK. The CDR3 extends over 15 amino acids. The CDR3 loop reads CASSQDWESNYGYTF. Here the CDR3 DNA reads TGTGCCAGCAGCCAAGATTGGGAGTCTAACTATGGCTACACCTTC. The whole variable domain, filled in from reference TRBV14 and TRBJ1-2, reads EAGVTQFPSHSVIEKGQTVTLRCDPISGHDNLYWYRRVMGKEIKFLLHFVKESKQDESGMPNNRFLAERTGGTYSTLKVQPAELEDSGVYFCASSQDWESNYGYTFGSGTRLTVV.

This chain joins TRBV7-9 and TRBJ1-3; TRBD1 matches 8 bases. Germline V CDR1 and CDR2: SEHNR, FQNEAQ (reference sequence). CDR3 length: 16 residues. Unmatched junction bases numbered 3, after V lost 0 bases and J lost 2 bases. CDR3 bases: TGTGCCAGCAGCTTAGCGCCGGACAGGGCTGGAAACACCATATATTTT. It encodes CASSLAPDRAGNTIYF.

The chain links TRBV2 to TRBJ1-5; 8 positions match TRBD1. V trimming: 0 bases; J trimming: 6 bases; junction bases outside the gene matches: 7. The CDR3 extends over 16 amino acids. CDR1 and CDR2 (germline): SNHLY, FYNNEI. Here the CDR3 DNA reads TGTGCCAGCAGTGAAGCGCCTCAGGGGGCAGCTCAGCCCCAGCATTTT. It translates to CASSEAPQGAAQPQHF.

The chain combines TRBV7-9 with TRBJ1-5, with unresolved D. From germline, CDR1 is SEHNR and CDR2 FQNEAQ (reference sequence). V was pared by 0 bases and J by 4 bases, with 7 bases between. The CDR3 is 14 amino acids. The CDR3, as DNA: TGTGCCAGCAGCTTAGCGGGCGGGAATCAGCCCCAGCATTTT. The encoded protein is CASSLAGGNQPQHF.

The chain joins TRBV30 to TRBJ1-6; the D gene is possibly TRBD1 (5 bases). CDR3 length equals 16 residues. Germline V CDR1 and CDR2: GTSNPN, SVGIG (reference sequence). The germline V and J ends were trimmed by 3 bases and 5 bases, with 17 bases remaining between them. This CDR3 is CAWSAGLGYDNSPLHF. CDR3 DNA: TGTGCCTGGAGCGCAGGGTTAGGGTACGATAATTCACCCCTCCACTTT.

The genes are TRBV19 and TRBJ1-1; the D gene is possibly TRBD1 (5 bases). The ends were cut back, 2 bases at V and 3 bases at J, with 10 bases in the middle. Looked up from germline, CDR1 is LNHDA and CDR2 is SQIVND (reference sequence). CDR3 length equals 14 residues. The DNA for the CDR3 is TGTGCCAGTAGTATATTCCGACAGCACACTGAAGCTTTCTTT. It encodes CASSIFRQHTEAFF.

The chain links TRBV6-5 to TRBJ2-5, with 11 bases lining up with TRBD1. CDR3 size: 15 residues. Germline V gene lookup returns CDR1 MNHEY and CDR2 SVGAGI. The trim removed 6 bases at V and 6 bases at J, leaving 9 bases unmatched. CDR3 bases: TGTGCCAGCAGGCGGACAGGGGGCACGGATCAGACCCAGTACTTC. Amino acid sequence: CASRRTGGTDQTQYF.

The chain joins TRBV6-1 to TRBJ1-2, with D maybe TRBD1 (6 bases). Germline CDR1 MNHNS, CDR2 SASEGT. V lost 4 bases, J lost 6 bases, and 12 bases lay in between. The CDR3 contains 13 residues. The DNA for the CDR3 is TGTGCCAGCAGTGGGTGGAACAGGGATGGCTACACCTTC. Encoded protein: CASSGWNRDGYTF.